This T cell receptor beta chain was documented in a study of blood T cell repertoires in COVID-19. The overall study: Sites across the United States, Italy and Spain contributed samples from acute and convalescent COVID-19.

In the authors' workflow: How many nucleated cells were present was estimated from reference gene primer amplification. The data were produced by immunoSEQ multiplex PCR, yet TCRdb's version contains in-frame clones alone and is incomplete. The V and J calls and clone size are taken from that table; D and trimming were inferred from the DNA. The sample holds about 230,000 clones, over 80% seen once. There are 16 residues in the CDR3. The germline gives CDR1 MNHEY, CDR2 SVGAGI. V lost 2 bases and J 0 bases, leaving 8 bases between the germline ends. The TCR originated in a man aged 25-40 years with COVID-19, enrolled during active disease. Input material: peripheral blood. The chain uses TRBV6-5 and TRBJ2-6; possible D gene TRBD1, 6 bases. CDR3 nucleotide sequence: TGTGCCAGCAGTTACACAGGGCGCTCTGGGGCCAACGTCCTGACTTTC. It specifies CASSYTGRSGANVLTF.